This TCR beta chain was recovered during a study of blood T cell repertoires in COVID-19. At the level of the study: Sample material is recorded as cDNA or gDNA derived from T cells, B-cell-depleted T cells, or PBMCs.

The method was immunoSEQ multiplex PCR; TCRdb's version includes in-frame clones alone and lacks a portion of them. The sample comprises more than 65,000 clones, around 80% of which are singletons, and about 13% rests with the top ten. This clone has more than one count but fewer than ten. Unmatched junction bases numbered 7, after V lost 4 bases and J lost 4 bases. CDR3 size: 15 residues. Germline-derived CDR1 and CDR2 are SGHNT and YENEEA. Specimen: peripheral blood. The genes are TRBV11-3 and TRBJ1-1, with 9 positions matching TRBD1. The origin of this receptor is an elderly woman with acute or convalescent COVID-19. The CDR3 region is CASSSGGQGSTEAFF. CDR3 sequence (DNA): TGTGCCAGCAGCTCGGGGGGACAGGGAAGCACTGAAGCTTTCTTT.